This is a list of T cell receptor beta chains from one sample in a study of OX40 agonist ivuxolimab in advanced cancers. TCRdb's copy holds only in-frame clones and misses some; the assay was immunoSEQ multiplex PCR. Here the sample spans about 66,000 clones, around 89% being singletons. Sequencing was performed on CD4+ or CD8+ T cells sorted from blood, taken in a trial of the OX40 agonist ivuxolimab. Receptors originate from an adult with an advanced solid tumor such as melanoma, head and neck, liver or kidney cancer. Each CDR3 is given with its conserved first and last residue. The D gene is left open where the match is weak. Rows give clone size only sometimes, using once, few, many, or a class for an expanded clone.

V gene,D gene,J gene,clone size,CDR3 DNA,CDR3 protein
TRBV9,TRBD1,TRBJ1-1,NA,TGTGCCAGCAGCGTAGCTAGTCCCCTTACAGGGGACACTGAAGCTTTCTTT,CASSVASPLTGDTEAFF
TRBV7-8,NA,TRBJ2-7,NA,TGTGCCAGCAGCTTAGGGCTGATATCCTACGAGCAGTACTTC,CASSLGLISYEQYF
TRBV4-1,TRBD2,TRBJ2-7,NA,TGCGCCAGCAGCCAAGATCCCGGACTAGCGGGGGAGCAGTACTTC,CASSQDPGLAGEQYF
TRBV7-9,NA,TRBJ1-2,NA,TGTGCCAGCAGCTTACCGGCCGATGGTCCCCAGTCTGGCTACACCTTC,CASSLPADGPQSGYTF
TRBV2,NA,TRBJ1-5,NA,TGTGCCAGCAGTATTGACAGCTATAGCAATCAGCCCCAGCATTTT,CASSIDSYSNQPQHF
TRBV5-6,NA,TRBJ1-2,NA,TGTGCCAGCAGCTTTATTCAGGCCTCCTATGGCTACACCTTC,CASSFIQASYGYTF
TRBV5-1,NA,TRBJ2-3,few,TGCGCCAGCAGCTTAACCGCCCCGGGACCTAAGACAGATACGCAGTATTTT,CASSLTAPGPKTDTQYF
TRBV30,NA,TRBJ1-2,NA,TGTGCCTGGAACGGCTTGAGTCTGTCCTACACCTTC,CAWNGLSLSYTF
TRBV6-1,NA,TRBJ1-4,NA,TGTGCCAGCAGTGATATGCCGACTGGGGGCGAAAAACTGTTTTTT,CASSDMPTGGEKLFF
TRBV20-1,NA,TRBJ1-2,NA,TGCAGTGCTAGGAATCAGGGCTACACCTTC,CSARNQGYTF
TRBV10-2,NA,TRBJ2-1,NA,TGCGCCAGCAACGAAGGACCCGAGCGCTACAATGAGCAGTTCTTC,CASNEGPERYNEQFF
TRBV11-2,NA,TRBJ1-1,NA,TGTGCCAGCAGCTTATGGGGGAATACTGAAGCTTTCTTT,CASSLWGNTEAFF
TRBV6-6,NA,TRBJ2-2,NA,TGTGCCAGCCGGATTGACAGTTGGAACACCGGGGAGCTGTTTTTT,CASRIDSWNTGELFF
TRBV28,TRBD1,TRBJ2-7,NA,TGTGCCAGCAGCACTCGGACAGGGGAGTTAAAGCGCTACGAGCAGTACTTC,CASSTRTGELKRYEQYF
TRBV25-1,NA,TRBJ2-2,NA,TGTGCCAGCAGTGAAGGGGACCGAGGCGGGGAGCTGTTTTTT,CASSEGDRGGELFF
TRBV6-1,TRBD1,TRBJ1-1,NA,TGTGCCACCCAAAGTTGGACAGGGAACACTGAAGCTTTCTTT,CATQSWTGNTEAFF
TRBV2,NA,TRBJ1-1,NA,TGTGCCAGCAGTACCCCCGGTTGGGGGGGGCCTCCCCACCCTGAAGCTTTCTTT,CASSTPGWGGPPHPEAFF
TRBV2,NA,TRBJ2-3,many,TGTGCCAGCTATGGGACGGACCAAACACCAGATACGCAGTATTTT,CASYGTDQTPDTQYF
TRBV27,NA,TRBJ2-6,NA,TGTGCCAGCAGTGGTGCAGGGGTCCCCTCTGGGGCCAACGTCCTGACTTTC,CASSGAGVPSGANVLTF
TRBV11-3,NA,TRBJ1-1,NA,TGTGCCAGCAGCTTAGGCGGGAACACTGAAGCTTTCTTT,CASSLGGNTEAFF
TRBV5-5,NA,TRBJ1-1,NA,TGTGCCAGCAGACTTCAAGCGGGGTCGGTAGGGGACCCTGAAGCTTTCTTT,CASRLQAGSVGDPEAFF
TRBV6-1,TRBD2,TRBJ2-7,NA,TGTGCCAGCAGTTCACCCCTAGCGGGGCTATACGAGCAGTACTTC,CASSSPLAGLYEQYF
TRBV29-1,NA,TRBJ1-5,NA,TGCAGCGTTGAAGAAGGTGATAGCAATCAGCCCCAGCATTTT,CSVEEGDSNQPQHF
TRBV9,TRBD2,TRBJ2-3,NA,TGTGCCAGCAGCGCGAGCGGGAGTTCGGGAGATACGCAGTATTTT,CASSASGSSGDTQYF
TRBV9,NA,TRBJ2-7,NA,TGTGCCAGCAGCAGAAGCCAGATCTCCTACGAGCAGTACTTC,CASSRSQISYEQYF
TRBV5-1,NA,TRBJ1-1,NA,TGCGCCAGCAGCTTTGGGGGCTCGAACACTGAAGCTTTCTTT,CASSFGGSNTEAFF
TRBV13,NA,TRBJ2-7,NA,TGTGCCAGCAGCTTAGCGGGGGCAGGGGGACTCTACGAGCAGTACTTC,CASSLAGAGGLYEQYF
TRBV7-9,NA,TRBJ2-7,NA,TGTGCCAGCACCGAGGGTGGGATCGGCGAGCAGTACTTC,CASTEGGIGEQYF
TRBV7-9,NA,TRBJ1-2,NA,TGTGCCAGCAGCTTAGTCGGGGCTAACTATGGCTACACCTTC,CASSLVGANYGYTF
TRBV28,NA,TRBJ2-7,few,TGTGCCAGCAGAACCGACCGTGCGCAGTACTTC,CASRTDRAQYF
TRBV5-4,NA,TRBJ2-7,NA,TGTGCCAGCAGCTTGGAACACGAGCAGTACTTC,CASSLEHEQYF
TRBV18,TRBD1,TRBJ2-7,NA,TGTGCCAGCTCTCTACCAGGGACAGGGGCCTACGAGCAGTACTTC,CASSLPGTGAYEQYF
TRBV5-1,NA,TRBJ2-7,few,TGCGCCAGCAGCTTAACTGGACGGTCCAGCTCCTACGAGCAGTACTTC,CASSLTGRSSSYEQYF
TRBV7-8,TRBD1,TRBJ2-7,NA,TGTGCCAGCAGCTCTCCCAGGGGGCCGGTTGACGAGCAGTACTTC,CASSSPRGPVDEQYF
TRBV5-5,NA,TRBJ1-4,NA,TGTGCCAGCAGCTTCGGTGAAAAACTGTTTTTT,CASSFGEKLFF
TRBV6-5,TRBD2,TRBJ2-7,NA,TGTGCCAGCAGACTAGCGGGAGGTTTCTACGAGCAGTACTTC,CASRLAGGFYEQYF
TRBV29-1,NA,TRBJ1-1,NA,TGCAGCGTCCGAGCACAGACCCGGAGAGGCGGGAACACTGAAGCTTTCTTT,CSVRAQTRRGGNTEAFF
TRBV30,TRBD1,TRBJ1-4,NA,TGTGCCTGGAGTGATGGACAGGGGTTCATCGGTGAAAAACTGTTTTTT,CAWSDGQGFIGEKLFF
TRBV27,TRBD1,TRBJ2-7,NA,TGTGCCAGCAGTTTAGGACAGGGGAGGCCGCTCCTCGGGCAGTACTTC,CASSLGQGRPLLGQYF
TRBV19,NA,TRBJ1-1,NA,TGTGCCAGTAGTATGATCGGGGCCACTGAAGCTTTCTTT,CASSMIGATEAFF
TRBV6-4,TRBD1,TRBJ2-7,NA,TGTGCCAGCAGTCCCCGACCGGGACAGGGGACCTACGAGCAGTACTTC,CASSPRPGQGTYEQYF
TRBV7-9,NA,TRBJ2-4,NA,TGTGCCAGCAGCTTCCTTGGGTTAGACAAAAACATTCAGTACTTC,CASSFLGLDKNIQYF
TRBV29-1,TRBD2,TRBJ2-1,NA,TGCAGCGTTGTACTAGCGGGTCCCTCCTACAATGAGCAGTTCTTC,CSVVLAGPSYNEQFF
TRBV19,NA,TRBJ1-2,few,TGTGCCAGTAGTACGGACATACCCTATGGCTACACCTTC,CASSTDIPYGYTF
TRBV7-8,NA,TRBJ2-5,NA,TGTGCCAGCAGCTTATGGGGGTACCAAGAGACCCAGTACTTC,CASSLWGYQETQYF
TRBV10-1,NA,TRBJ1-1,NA,TGCGCCAGCAGTGAGACTGGTTCGAACACTGAAGCTTTCTTT,CASSETGSNTEAFF